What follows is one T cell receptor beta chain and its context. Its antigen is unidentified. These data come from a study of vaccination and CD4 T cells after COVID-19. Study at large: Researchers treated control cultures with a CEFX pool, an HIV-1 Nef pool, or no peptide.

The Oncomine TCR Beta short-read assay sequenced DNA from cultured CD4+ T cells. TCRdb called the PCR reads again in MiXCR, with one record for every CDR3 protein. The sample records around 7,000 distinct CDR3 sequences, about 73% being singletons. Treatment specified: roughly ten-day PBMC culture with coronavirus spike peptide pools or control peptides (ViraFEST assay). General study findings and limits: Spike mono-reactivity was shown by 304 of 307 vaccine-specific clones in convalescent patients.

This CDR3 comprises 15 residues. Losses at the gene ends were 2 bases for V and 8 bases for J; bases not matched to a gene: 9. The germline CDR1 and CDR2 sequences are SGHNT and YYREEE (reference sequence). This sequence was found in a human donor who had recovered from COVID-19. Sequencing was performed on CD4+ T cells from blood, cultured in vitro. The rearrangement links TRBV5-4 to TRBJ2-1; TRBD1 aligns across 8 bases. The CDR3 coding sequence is TGTGCCAGCAGCTTATGGACAGGGACTTTGGATGAGCAGTTCTTC. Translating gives CASSLWTGTLDEQFF.